Shown below are 5 T cell receptor beta chains from a single sample sequenced in a study of blood T cell repertoires in COVID-19. Profiled with immunoSEQ multiplex PCR; TCRdb holds only in-frame clones, not every one. Of fewer than 45,000 clones listed, under 85% are singletons. Material for sequencing was peripheral blood. These receptors were obtained from a woman over 75 with acute or convalescent COVID-19.

The count of this clone is one. The chain employs TRBV7-8 and TRBJ1-1; D is possibly TRBD1 (5 bases). This CDR3 has 15 amino acids. The germline V gene has CDR1 SGHVS and CDR2 FQNEAQ. Trimming removed 2 bases at V and 5 bases at J, with 15 bases between. The CDR3 DNA reads as TGTGCCAGCAGCTTAAGTTCCGGGGGGGGGACTGAAGCTTTCTTT. Protein sequence: CASSLSSGGGTEAFF.

The V gene is TRBV7-9, the J gene TRBJ1-2; 9 positions match TRBD1. Germline values: CDR1 SEHNR, CDR2 FQNEAQ (reference sequence). The CDR3 has 13 residues. The V segment lost 5 bases and the J segment 8 bases; nucleotides outside the gene matches: 6. The CDR3 coding sequence is TGTGCCAGCAGCGTACAGGGGGCGTACGGCTACACCTTC. Translating gives CASSVQGAYGYTF.

The genes are TRBV19 and TRBJ1-1; TRBD1 agrees at 9 bases. The CDR3 is 13 amino acids. The V gene's germline CDR1 is LNHDA and CDR2 SQIVND (reference sequence). Losses at the gene ends were 8 bases for V and 2 bases for J; bases not matched to a gene: 3. This CDR3 reads CASRDRDNTEAFF. The CDR3 nucleotides read TGTGCCAGTCGGGACAGGGACAACACTGAAGCTTTCTTT.

V usage is TRBV6-1 and J usage is TRBJ2-7, with TRBD2 identical over 11 bases. Germline CDR1 MNHNS, CDR2 SASEGT. The CDR3 runs 17 residues. J was trimmed by 4 bases and V by 1 base; bases with no gene match: 9. The CDR3 loop is CASSEGGGTSGSYEQYF. CDR3 DNA: TGTGCCAGCAGTGAAGGGGGGGGGACTAGCGGAAGTTACGAGCAGTACTTC.

The chain uses TRBV7-2 and TRBJ2-1; 7 bases line up with TRBD2. J was trimmed by 2 bases and V by 5 bases; bases with no gene match: 9. Germline V gives CDR1 SGHTA, CDR2 FQGNSA. This CDR3 spans 16 amino acids. The CDR3 here is CASSPREVSPYNEQFF. The CDR3 DNA is TGTGCCAGCAGCCCTCGGGAGGTTTCCCCCTACAATGAGCAGTTCTTC.